This T cell receptor (beta chain) stems from a study of blood T cell repertoires in COVID-19 (dated by TCRdb to between 2020 and 2021). For the wider study: Samples covering the acute and convalescent phases of COVID-19 were provided by collaborators in the United States, Italy and Spain. The material from the prospective study consisted of cDNA or gDNA derived from T cells, B-cell-depleted T cells, or PBMCs. Deeply sampled blood TCRbeta repertoires from subjects exposed to, actively infected with, or recovered from COVID-19 were included in the dataset. The repertoires were made available in a free public database intended to serve as a resource for research on the immune response to SARS-CoV-2. The samples were drawn from two sources: the first 160 participants of the ongoing ImmuneRACE study, and 950 to 1,500 subjects contributed by 6 global collaborators. Sample metadata almost always included a de-identified subject ID, COVID-19 status, age in years and sex. Where available, HLA class I and class II types were obtained from metadata supplied by the sample provider rather than from assay-based typing. The research as a whole found: Clinical and demographic metadata were provided uncurated, with the amount varying by source and participant.

Collaborating institutions collected whole blood in K2EDTA tubes following their own protocols. For TCRbeta analysis, collaborators shipped samples in one of three forms: frozen whole blood, isolated PBMCs, or DNA extracted from either of those sample types. Note on this clone: Its antigen remains unidentified. There are no base qualities to consult, and no much larger clone falls within one base.

The immunoSEQ Assay, a bias-controlled multiplex PCR, was used to amplify TCRbeta CDR3 regions from genomic DNA. The paper's data handling went like this. The number of nucleated cells in each sample was estimated from the amplification of reference gene primers within the assay. To quantify the absolute abundance of each unique TCRbeta CDR3 rearrangement, sequence reads were collapsed and filtered. For each sample, productive Simpson clonality was calculated as the square root of Simpson's diversity index over productive rearrangements. TCRdb re-hosts the immuneACCESS table, in-frame sequences only. Its copies lack some clones; in the studies checked, an unresolved V gene accounts for under half of them, and the cause for the rest is not known. That table furnishes V, J and clone size, whereas the DNA furnished D and trimming. The sample table contains about 150,000 clones; only one count was recorded for about 80% of them. The top ten hold about 0.58% of the sample.

Trimming takes 1 base off V and 3 bases off J; junction bases not matched to a gene: 20. Its CDR3 holds 20 amino acids, cysteine through phenylalanine. Only CDR3 DNA remains: 60 bases, in frame from the first base. In the germline V gene, CDR1 corresponds to SGHDN and CDR2 to FVKESK. This chain joins TRBV14 to TRBJ2-5, with 7 bases matching TRBD2. This TCR came from a man aged 55 to 69 with acute or convalescent COVID-19. Sequenced: peripheral blood. The CDR3 in this case is CASSQGEVLWAGVLKETQYF. The base sequence is TGTGCCAGCAGCCAAGGCGAGGTCTTATGGGCGGGAGTCCTAAAAGAGACCCAGTACTTC.